The 4 T cell receptor beta chains reported below all come from one sample, sequenced in a study of Ad26.COV2.S vaccination and SARS-CoV-2 variants. Treatment given: 19 received Ad26.COV2.S at low or high dose, single or two shots; about 5 received placebo; per-sample allocation not given. Following the first vaccine or placebo injection, samples were taken on day 63. Clones were read by immunoSEQ multiplex PCR, and TCRdb kept only the in-frame ones, dropping some. Of 360,000 or so clones in the sample, approximately 90% were seen once. This specimen consisted of peripheral blood, obtained in a trial of Ad26.COV2.S vaccine versus placebo. The source is a person aged 18-65 years who received the Ad26.COV2.S COVID-19 vaccine or a placebo.

The chain couples TRBV5-1 to TRBJ2-1; 7 bases are shared with TRBD2. The length of the CDR3 is 15 residues. Germline V gives CDR1 SGHRS, CDR2 YFSETQ. V trimming: 2 bases; J trimming: 5 bases; junction bases outside the gene matches: 7. CDR3 DNA sequence: TGCGCCAGCAGCTTCGCGGGAGTGGAGAACAATGAGCAGTTCTTC. Translating gives CASSFAGVENNEQFF. Full variable domain (remainder filled in from reference TRBV5-1 and TRBJ2-1): KAGVTQTPRYLIKTRGQQVTLSCSPISGHRSVSWYQQTPGQGLQFLFEYFSETQRNKGNFPGRFSGRQFSNSRSEMNVSTLELGDSALYLCASSFAGVENNEQFFGPGTRLTVL.

The chain combines TRBV5-1 with TRBJ2-2; D gene unclear. Trimming took 2 bases from V and 1 from J, leaving 3 bases between them. The CDR3 loop spans 13 amino acids. CDR1 and CDR2 (germline): SGHRS, YFSETQ. CDR3 in DNA: TGCGCCAGCAGCTTATTGAACACCGGGGAGCTGTTTTTT. This codes for CASSLLNTGELFF.

The chain links TRBV9 to TRBJ2-7; no clear D. Trimming cost V 0 bases and J 12 bases, with 16 bases left between them. Germline V gene sequence: CDR1 SGDLS, CDR2 YYNGEE. CDR3 length: 13 amino acids. CDR3: CASSVGERAPRYF. In DNA form, the CDR3 reads TGTGCCAGCAGCGTAGGGGAACGGGCTCCCCGGTACTTC. Combining the CDR3 with reference TRBV9 and TRBJ2-7 gives the whole variable domain DSGVTQTPKHLITATGQRVTLRCSPRSGDLSVYWYQQSLDQGLQFLIQYYNGEERAKGNILERFSAQQFPDLHSELNLSSLELGDSALYFCASSVGERAPRYFGPGTRLTVT.

The chain couples TRBV5-6 to TRBJ2-2, with 11 bases matching TRBD2. V was clipped by 0 bases and J by 6 bases; unmatched bases: 7. The CDR3 is made up of 17 amino acids. Germline V gene sequence: CDR1 SGHDT, CDR2 YYEEEE. The CDR3 reads CASSLEGLAGGSGELFF. In DNA, the CDR3 is TGTGCCAGCAGCTTGGAGGGCCTAGCGGGAGGATCCGGGGAGCTGTTTTTT.